Listed below are T cell receptor beta chains from one sample, sequenced in a study of PD-1 blockade in classical Hodgkin lymphoma. Method: immunoSEQ multiplex PCR; TCRdb's copy keeps in-frame clones and lacks some. Of under 20,000 clones in the sample, approximately 80% were seen once. The source was peripheral blood mononuclear cells (PBMCs), collected before the fourth cycle of nivolumab. The receptors were gathered from a human donor with classical Hodgkin lymphoma. Both conserved end residues are part of each CDR3. The D gene is left open where the match is weak. The size of a clone is reported for some rows only, either as once, few or many, or as a class for expanded clones.

V gene: TRBV7-9; clone size: .; J gene: TRBJ2-2; D gene: .; CDR3 protein: CASSLALAGTGELFF; CDR3 DNA: TGTGCCAGCAGCTTAGCATTAGCCGGTACCGGGGAGCTGTTTTTT
V gene: TRBV30; clone size: .; J gene: TRBJ1-1; D gene: .; CDR3 protein: CAWSEVNTEAFF; CDR3 DNA: TGTGCCTGGAGTGAGGTGAACACTGAAGCTTTCTTT
V gene: TRBV14; clone size: once; J gene: TRBJ2-1; D gene: .; CDR3 protein: CASSQFRSSSYNEQFF; CDR3 DNA: TGTGCCAGCAGCCAGTTCCGGTCAAGCTCCTACAATGAGCAGTTCTTC
V gene: TRBV6-1; clone size: few; J gene: TRBJ2-6; D gene: .; CDR3 protein: CASGGGEAGANVLTF; CDR3 DNA: TGTGCCAGCGGCGGGGGCGAGGCTGGGGCCAACGTCCTGACTTTC
V gene: TRBV5-1; clone size: .; J gene: TRBJ1-1; D gene: .; CDR3 protein: CASSLAGTPNTEAFF; CDR3 DNA: TGCGCCAGCAGCTTGGCCGGGACGCCGAACACTGAAGCTTTCTTT
V gene: TRBV28; clone size: .; J gene: TRBJ1-2; D gene: TRBD1; CDR3 protein: CASGYRGGYTF; CDR3 DNA: TGTGCCAGCGGATACAGGGGCGGCTACACCTTC
V gene: TRBV19; clone size: .; J gene: TRBJ2-7; D gene: TRBD1; CDR3 protein: CASSIQKQGARHEQYF; CDR3 DNA: TGTGCCAGTAGTATCCAAAAACAGGGGGCTCGACACGAGCAGTACTTC
V gene: TRBV7-3; clone size: .; J gene: TRBJ1-1; D gene: TRBD1; CDR3 protein: CASSLTGRTEAFF; CDR3 DNA: TGTGCCAGCAGCCTGACAGGGAGGACTGAAGCTTTCTTT
V gene: TRBV18; clone size: .; J gene: TRBJ2-3; D gene: TRBD1; CDR3 protein: CASSPTGAGTDTQYF; CDR3 DNA: TGTGCCAGCTCTCCTACAGGGGCCGGCACAGATACGCAGTATTTT
V gene: TRBV7-8; clone size: .; J gene: TRBJ2-3; D gene: .; CDR3 protein: CASLPRGADTQYF; CDR3 DNA: TGTGCCAGCCTGCCGAGGGGGGCAGATACGCAGTATTTT
V gene: TRBV5-1; clone size: .; J gene: TRBJ2-3; D gene: TRBD2; CDR3 protein: CASSLDGGGAIDTQYF; CDR3 DNA: TGCGCCAGCAGCTTGGATGGCGGGGGGGCCATAGATACGCAGTATTTT
V gene: TRBV7-2; clone size: .; J gene: TRBJ2-3; D gene: .; CDR3 protein: CASSSSTDTQYF; CDR3 DNA: TGTGCCAGCAGCTCGTCCACAGATACGCAGTATTTT
V gene: TRBV7-8; clone size: .; J gene: TRBJ1-4; D gene: TRBD1; CDR3 protein: CASSLGQTFATNEKLFF; CDR3 DNA: TGTGCCAGCAGCTTGGGACAGACCTTTGCAACTAATGAAAAACTGTTTTTT
V gene: TRBV5-4; clone size: few; J gene: TRBJ1-6; D gene: TRBD1; CDR3 protein: CASSVRGQGVPPLHF; CDR3 DNA: TGTGCCAGCAGCGTGCGGGGACAGGGGGTCCCACCCCTCCACTTT
V gene: TRBV6-6; clone size: .; J gene: TRBJ2-4; D gene: TRBD1; CDR3 protein: CASSKGYGTVKNIQYF; CDR3 DNA: TGTGCCAGCAGTAAGGGGTACGGGACAGTCAAAAACATTCAGTACTTC